This T cell receptor (beta chain) appears in the sequencing data of a study of shared T cell receptors in the human thymus. Measured with immunoSEQ multiplex PCR; TCRdb has only the in-frame clones, and not every one. The data hold approximately 730,000 clones, with 70% to 90% observed a single time. The germline gives CDR1 SQVTM, CDR2 ANQGSEA. CDR3 length: 11 residues. The germline V and J ends were trimmed by 4 bases and 3 bases, with 6 bases remaining between them. These sequences were also reported in another study, on human thymus T cells. From that paper: Samples came from healthy Finnish infants during open corrective cardiac surgery. Corrective heart surgery yielded resections, and these provided the thymus tissue. Both thymic and peripheral blood repertoires showed apparently biased V and J usage. Unrelated individuals reportedly shared highly overlapping thymic TCR repertoires.

The clonotype originates from a girl under three years old with a congenital heart defect. The material sequenced was thymocytes. The V call is TRBV29-1, the J call TRBJ1-2; unclear D gene. CDR3 sequence: CSVAVDYGYTF. In DNA form, the CDR3 reads TGCAGCGTTGCGGTGGACTATGGCTACACCTTC.